These 22 T cell receptor beta chains were sequenced from one sample in a study of blood T cell repertoires in COVID-19. The protocol was immunoSEQ multiplex PCR, while the TCRdb copy is restricted to in-frame clones and leaves out a portion. The sample comprises about 98,000 clones, around 87% of which are singletons, and 2.5% to 3.5% rests with the top ten. Sequenced input: peripheral blood. All receptors derive from a man in his forties or fifties with active or convalescent COVID-19.

The chain carries TRBV6-2 or TRBV6-3 and TRBJ2-7; 10 bases align to TRBD1. The CDR3 has 17 residues. Looked up from germline, CDR1 is MNHEY and CDR2 is SVGEGT. V shed 0 bases and J 0 bases; nucleotides not matched to a gene: 5. The CDR3 DNA sequence: TGTGCCAGCAGTTACTCGGGGGACAGGGGAATCTCCTACGAGCAGTACTTC. Amino acids: CASSYSGDRGISYEQYF.

The chain couples TRBV6-2 or TRBV6-3 to TRBJ1-4; 9 bases match TRBD1. The CDR3 is made up of 15 amino acids. Looked up from germline, CDR1 is MNHEY and CDR2 is SVGEGT. The V and J ends lost 0 bases and 5 bases, in that order; junction bases with no gene match: 1. CDR3 DNA: TGTGCCAGCAGTTACTCGACAGGGGGGAATGAAAAACTGTTTTTT. This gives the protein CASSYSTGGNEKLFF.

This clone was observed a few times. The gene calls are TRBV3-1 (or the pseudogene TRBV3-2) and TRBJ2-3, with a tentative D call TRBD1 (6 bases). CDR3 length: 16 amino acids. With 1 base removed from V and 0 bases from J, the gap between germline ends came to 11 bases. CDR1 LGHDT and CDR2 YNNKEL come from the germline V gene (reference sequence). This CDR3 is CASSQGTRGSTDTQYF. The CDR3 DNA reads TGTGCCAGCAGCCAAGGGACCAGGGGAAGCACAGATACGCAGTATTTT.

The rearrangement links TRBV2 to TRBJ2-1; D is uncertain. V shed 6 bases and J shed 8 bases, with 14 bases lying between them. Germline CDR1 and CDR2: SNHLY and FYNNEI. The CDR3 extends over 13 amino acids. CDR3: CASSLPGAHEQFF. CDR3 nucleotides: TGTGCCAGCAGCCTACCCGGTGCCCATGAGCAGTTCTTC.

The rearrangement uses TRBV2 and TRBJ2-2, with 9 positions matching TRBD1. Trimming cost V 6 bases and J 5 bases; bases outside gene matches: 7. The CDR3 runs 15 residues. Germline CDR1 SNHLY, CDR2 FYNNEI. CDR3 sequence reads: CASRGTGGRTGELFF. The DNA of the CDR3 is TGTGCCAGCAGAGGAACAGGGGGCCGTACCGGGGAGCTGTTTTTT.

The chain is built from TRBV28 and TRBJ1-4; D remains unclear. V was cut by 2 bases and J by 5 bases, with 9 bases left in between. CDR1 is MDHEN and CDR2 is SYDVKM in the germline V gene. The CDR3 has 14 amino acids. The CDR3 nucleotides are TGTGCCAGCAGTTTAGTCCAGTCAAATGAAAAACTGTTTTTT. The encoded protein is CASSLVQSNEKLFF. The whole variable domain, remainder taken from reference TRBV28 and TRBJ1-4, is DVKVTQSSRYLVKRTGEKVFLECVQDMDHENMFWYRQDPGLGLRLIYFSYDVKMKEKGDIPEGYSVSREKKERFSLILESASTNQTSMYLCASSLVQSNEKLFFGSGTQLSVL.

The rearrangement links TRBV6-6 to TRBJ2-2, with 7 bases lining up with TRBD1. V gave up 0 bases and J gave up 4 bases; unmatched junction bases: 5. The germline CDR1 and CDR2 sequences are MNHNY and SVGAGI (reference sequence). This CDR3 spans 16 amino acids. CDR3 sequence: CASSYSGTGATGELFF. As DNA, the CDR3 is TGTGCCAGCAGTTACTCGGGTACAGGGGCCACCGGGGAGCTGTTTTTT.

The rearrangement uses TRBV10-1 and TRBJ1-5; TRBD1 is a possible D gene (5 bases). CDR3 length equals 13 residues. V lost 5 bases to trimming and J lost 3 bases, with 8 bases between them. Germline CDR1 WNHNN, CDR2 SYGVQD (reference sequence). CDR3 bases: TGCGCCAGCAGTCCAGGGCCCAATCAGCCCCAGCATTTT. This codes for CASSPGPNQPQHF.

V and J are TRBV19 and TRBJ2-1, with TRBD2 matching over 9 bases. V lost 10 bases and J lost 4; bases outside the gene matches: 5. Looked up from germline, CDR1 is LNHDA and CDR2 is SQIVND (reference sequence). CDR3 length: 13 residues. The CDR3 loop is CATLAGAYNEQFF. DNA for the CDR3: TGTGCCACCTTAGCGGGGGCGTACAATGAGCAGTTCTTC.

The gene calls are TRBV6-5 and TRBJ2-6, with D possibly TRBD2 on 7 matching bases. Looked up from germline, CDR1 is MNHEY and CDR2 is SVGAGI. Between the trimmed V and J ends, which lost 7 bases and 5 bases, there was a span of 15 bases. CDR3 size: 15 residues. The CDR3 nucleotides read TGTGCCAGCAAAAGGGGGGGGAGTTGGGCCAACGTCCTGACTTTC. This translates into CASKRGGSWANVLTF.

The chain combines TRBV2 with TRBJ2-3; 7 nucleotides match TRBD2. The V segment lost 4 bases and the J segment 2 bases; nucleotides outside the gene matches: 9. CDR1 and CDR2 (germline): SNHLY, FYNNEI. The CDR3 loop spans 16 amino acids. This CDR3 reads CASSALPAGVTDTQYF. CDR3 sequence (DNA): TGTGCCAGCAGTGCCCTGCCGGCGGGGGTCACAGATACGCAGTATTTT.

The V call is TRBV7-9, the J call TRBJ1-4, with a possible D match to TRBD1 (5 bases). Per the germline V gene, CDR1 is SEHNR and CDR2 is FQNEAQ (reference sequence). This CDR3 is built from 12 residues. V lost 4 bases and J lost 8, with 8 bases in between. CDR3 in DNA: TGTGCCAGCAGCTCTCCAGGGGAAAAACTGTTTTTT. Residues: CASSSPGEKLFF.

The V and J genes are TRBV10-3 and TRBJ2-5; TRBD2 aligns across 15 bases. This CDR3 has 16 amino acids. V lost 6 bases and J lost 2; bases outside the gene matches: 4. The V gene's germline CDR1 is ENHRY and CDR2 SYGVKD. This chain's CDR3 is CAIRAGLAGGQETQYF. In DNA, the CDR3 is TGTGCCATCAGGGCGGGACTAGCGGGGGGTCAAGAGACCCAGTACTTC.

This clone was detected once. V and J are TRBV6-2 or TRBV6-3 and TRBJ1-6; TRBD1 is a possible D gene (6 bases). The V and J ends lost 6 bases and 7 bases respectively, with 13 bases between them. The CDR3 is 14 amino acids. Germline V gene lookup returns CDR1 MNHEY and CDR2 SVGEGT. The CDR3 reads CASSKGEYNSPLHF. CDR3 nucleotides: TGTGCCAGCAGCAAGGGGGAGTACAATTCACCCCTCCACTTT.

The V gene is TRBV5-6, the J gene TRBJ2-7; TRBD1 matches at 7 bases. V was clipped by 6 bases and J by 1 base; unmatched bases: 7. Germline CDR1 and CDR2: SGHDT and YYEEEE. The CDR3 is made up of 14 amino acids. The CDR3 DNA follows: TGTGCCAGCAACATCCAGGGGGTATCCTACGAGCAGTACTTC. It translates to CASNIQGVSYEQYF.

The chain uses TRBV19 and TRBJ2-5, with TRBD1 matching over 8 bases. This CDR3 region has 13 residues. The J segment lost 5 bases and the V segment lost 9 bases, leaving 8 bases of the junction unmatched. Germline V gives CDR1 LNHDA, CDR2 SQIVND (reference sequence). DNA for the CDR3: TGTGCCAGCGGACAGGGATCGGGTGAGACCCAGTACTTC. This encodes CASGQGSGETQYF.

This chain joins TRBV27 and TRBJ1-3; 11 bases map to TRBD1. This CDR3 region has 16 residues. V was pared by 6 bases and J by 0 bases, with 4 bases of the junction left unmatched. The V gene's germline CDR1 is MNHEY and CDR2 SMNVEV (reference sequence). CDR3 loop: CASRRTGGVSGNTIYF. The CDR3 coding sequence is TGTGCCAGCAGGAGGACAGGGGGCGTCTCTGGAAACACCATATATTTT.

The gene calls are TRBV5-1 and TRBJ1-4; D may be TRBD1 (5 bases). The V gene lost 0 bases and the J gene lost 4 bases, with 10 bases spanning the gap. In germline, CDR1 is SGHRS, CDR2 YFSETQ. The CDR3 contains 15 residues. For the CDR3, the DNA is TGCGCCAGCAGCTTGGGTGGACACTTTAATGAAAAACTGTTTTTT. Its translation: CASSLGGHFNEKLFF.

This rearrangement joins TRBV11-2 to TRBJ2-1, with TRBD1 as a possible D gene (5 bases). This CDR3 is 14 amino acids long. Trimming stripped 5 bases from V and 8 bases from J, with 16 bases between. From germline, CDR1 is SGHAT and CDR2 FQNNGV. The chain's CDR3 is CASSQLRQGHEQFF. In DNA, the CDR3 is TGTGCCAGCAGCCAACTTAGGCAGGGCCATGAGCAGTTCTTC.

CDR3 residues: CASSPNRDSPLHF. DNA for the CDR3: TGTGCCAGCAGCCCGAACAGGGATTCACCCCTCCACTTT. The J gene is TRBJ1-6, the V gene TRBV11-2; TRBD1 might be the D (6 bases). The CDR3 is 13 residues long. CDR1 is SGHAT, CDR2 FQNNGV, per germline. Trimming stripped 5 bases from V and 8 bases from J, with 10 bases between.

This chain links TRBV18 with TRBJ2-7, with TRBD1 identical over 7 bases. V lost 5 bases to trimming and J lost 4 bases; unmatched junction nucleotides: 11. The length of the CDR3 is 15 residues. Germline V gene sequence: CDR1 KGHSH, CDR2 LQKENI. Written as DNA, the CDR3 is TGTGCCAGCTCAACCCTCGGGACAGATTCGTACGAGCAGTACTTC. Protein: CASSTLGTDSYEQYF.

The gene calls are TRBV5-1 and TRBJ1-2; 8 positions match TRBD1. The CDR3 is 13 amino acids. The ends lost 4 bases at V and 7 bases at J; junction bases unmatched: 6. The germline V gene has CDR1 SGHRS and CDR2 YFSETQ. The CDR3 here is CASSPGQEFGYTF. As DNA, the CDR3 is TGCGCCAGCAGCCCGGGACAGGAGTTTGGCTACACCTTC.